This T cell receptor (beta chain) was sequenced in a study of OX40 agonist ivuxolimab in advanced cancers. Regarding the research as a whole: Ivuxolimab, which targeted the costimulatory receptor OX40 (CD134), was an agonistic, fully human IgG2 monoclonal antibody. Among the approximately 50 dose-escalation patients, about 19 had hepatocellular carcinoma, approximately 15 melanoma, 9 renal cell carcinoma and 9 head and neck cancer. Intravenous ivuxolimab was administered to patients every 2 weeks at six dose levels: 0.01, 0.1, 0.3, 1.5, 3 and 10 mg/kg. The dose-escalation cohort was around 84% male with a mean age of about 58 years, ranging from about 20 to 80. The paper describes the monotherapy dose-escalation part (N of about 47 patients) of the phase I trial of ivuxolimab. The purpose of peripheral TCRbeta sequencing was to test whether ivuxolimab changed TCR sequence diversity and led to clonal T-cell expansion. Prior anti-PD-1, anti-PD-L1 or anti-CTLA-4 therapy was permitted, and checkpoint inhibitors had been received by less than 45% of dose-escalation patients. Partial responses occurred in three dose-escalation patients, of whom one had hepatocellular carcinoma and two had cutaneous melanoma. What the study reported, not specific to this receptor: After ivuxolimab, expanded clones were on average more numerous among CD8+ T cells than among CD4+ T cells. Partial responders in the 0.1-3.0 mg/kg groups had among the lowest normalized peripheral clonal expansion, especially among CD8+ T cells. Antigen specificity was not determined for the clonally expanded peripheral T cells. Low levels of normalized T-cell clonal expansion were also seen in some patients who did not respond. Clonal expansion of both CD4+ and CD8+ blood T cells was observed from baseline to week 6 at doses 0.1 to 3.0 mg/kg.

Patients with autoimmune disease history or receiving systemic immunosuppression were excluded from the trial. Peripheral blood for TCR sequencing was collected from all dose cohorts at baseline, on cycle 4 day 1, and on cycle 7 day 1. Samples came from an open-label, multicenter, first-in-human phase I dose-escalation trial of ivuxolimab. The trial enrolled adults with locally advanced or metastatic head and neck squamous cell, hepatocellular, melanoma or renal cell carcinoma. Before TCR sequencing, CD4+ T cells and CD8+ T cells were sorted from peripheral blood as separate populations. Genomic DNA was isolated from the sorted cells so that the TCRbeta CDR3 region could be sequenced. TCRbeta CDR3 regions were sequenced using the immunoSEQ Assay. TCRdb stores this immuneACCESS table with in-frame sequences only. Part of the clones is absent; in the studies checked, under half of the shortfall reflects unresolved V genes, and no reason is known for the rest. This sample gives approximately 100,000 clones in total; 90% of them show up just once. The top ten clonotypes cover around 0.31% of the sample.

For this clone: The antigen it binds to is not known. Base qualities were left out, and no much larger clone turns up one base away.

From its cysteine to its phenylalanine, the CDR3 spans 11 amino acids. Kept here is only the CDR3 DNA, which spans 33 bases and is read in frame from base 1. The CDR1 and CDR2 encoded by the germline V gene (reference sequence) are SEHNR and FQNEAQ. V sheds 6 bases and J sheds 15 bases, leaving 15 bases between their ends. The source of this sequence is an adult with an advanced solid tumor such as melanoma, head and neck, liver or kidney cancer. The sample in question was CD4+ or CD8+ T cells sorted from blood, obtained in a trial of the OX40 agonist ivuxolimab. Recombination joined TRBV7-9 with TRBJ2-1; the D gene assignment is ambiguous. The DNA sequence is TGTGCCAGCAGTTATCCGGGTCAGGCGTTCTTC. Its translation is CASSYPGQAFF.